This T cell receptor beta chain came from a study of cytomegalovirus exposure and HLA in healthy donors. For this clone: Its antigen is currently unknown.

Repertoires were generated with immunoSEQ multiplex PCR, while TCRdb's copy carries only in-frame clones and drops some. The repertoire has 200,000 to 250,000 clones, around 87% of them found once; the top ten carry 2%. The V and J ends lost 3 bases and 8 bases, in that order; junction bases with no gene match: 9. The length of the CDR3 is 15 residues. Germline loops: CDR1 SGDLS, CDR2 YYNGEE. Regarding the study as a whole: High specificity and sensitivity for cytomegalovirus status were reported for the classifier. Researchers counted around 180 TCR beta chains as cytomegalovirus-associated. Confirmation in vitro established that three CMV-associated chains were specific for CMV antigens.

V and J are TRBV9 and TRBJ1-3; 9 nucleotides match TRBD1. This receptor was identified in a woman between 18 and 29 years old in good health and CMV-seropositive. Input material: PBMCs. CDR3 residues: CASSGGQGIGDTIYF. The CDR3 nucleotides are TGTGCCAGCAGCGGCGGACAGGGGATAGGCGACACCATATATTTT.